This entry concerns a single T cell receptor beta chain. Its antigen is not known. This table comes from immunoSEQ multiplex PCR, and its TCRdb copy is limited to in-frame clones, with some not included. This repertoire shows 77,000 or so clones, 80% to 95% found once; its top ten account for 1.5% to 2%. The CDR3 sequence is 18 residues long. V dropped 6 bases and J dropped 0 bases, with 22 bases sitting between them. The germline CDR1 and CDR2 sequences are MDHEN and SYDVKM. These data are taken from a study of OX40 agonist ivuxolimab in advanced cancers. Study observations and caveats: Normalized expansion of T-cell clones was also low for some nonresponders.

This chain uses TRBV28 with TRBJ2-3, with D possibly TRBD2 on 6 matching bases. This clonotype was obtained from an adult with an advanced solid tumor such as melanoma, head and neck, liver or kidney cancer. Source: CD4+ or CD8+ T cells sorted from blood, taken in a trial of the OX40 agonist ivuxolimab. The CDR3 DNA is TGTGCCAGCAGCCGCTGGGGTAGCGGACTTTCTAGCACAGATACGCAGTATTTT. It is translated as CASSRWGSGLSSTDTQYF.